This T cell receptor (beta chain) originates from a study of T cells in Graves' hyperthyroidism and ophthalmopathy. Amplification of TCR beta CDR3 regions was performed using RNA transcripts as template. The HTBI primer set served for first-round RT-PCR of the TCR CDR3. A single record per CDR3 protein comes from TCRdb applying MiXCR to the multiplex PCR reads. The sample holds roughly 580,000 distinct CDR3 sequences, around 46% seen once. Whole-study results and caveats: In blood, most of the thyroid clonotypes expanded above 0.001 were also present.

Uncontrolled infection, other autoimmune disease, pregnancy and lactation each barred patients from inclusion. This clonotype was counted many times. The antigen is not known. Germline V gene lookup returns CDR1 DFQATT and CDR2 SNEGSKA (reference sequence). V was cut by 2 bases and J by 0 bases, with 5 bases left in between. This CDR3 comprises 13 residues. Specimen: peripheral blood or thyroid tissue (not recorded which). This rearrangement joins TRBV20-1 to TRBJ1-5, with D unclear. The receptor's source is a woman younger than 30 with Graves' hyperthyroidism. The CDR3 nucleotides are TGCAGTGCTAGACGGGCTAGCAATCAGCCCCAGCATTTT. This gives the protein CSARRASNQPQHF.